This T cell receptor (beta chain) appears in the sequencing data of a study of T-cell memory formation after mild COVID-19. The CDR3 totals 16 residues. In germline, CDR1 is MNHEY, CDR2 SMNVEV (reference sequence). V was cut by 5 bases and J by 8 bases, with 19 bases left in between. In regard to this clonotype: A read error may explain this, as a much larger clone is one base away.

Libraries for TCRalpha and TCRbeta carried sample barcodes and unique molecular identifiers via 5'RACE. TCRdb itself ran the 5' RACE reads through MiXCR, one entry per CDR3 protein. The sample lists fewer than 50,000 distinct CDR3 sequences; 6% to 8.5% were seen once. The sequenced sample was PBMCs or a T cell subset sorted from them (not recorded which). The receptor comes from an adult who had mild COVID-19 (a few samples of this study predate the infection). Cell type and time point are not known. V and J are TRBV27 and TRBJ1-6; D is possibly TRBD1 (6 bases). This chain's CDR3 is CASSARTVGRYSPLHF. Written as DNA, the CDR3 is TGTGCCAGCAGTGCACGGACAGTGGGCAGGTATTCACCCCTCCACTTT.